These 31 T cell receptor beta chains were sequenced from one sample in a study of T cell repertoires in cytomegalovirus infection (dated 2019 in TCRdb). The label giving this sample's treatment or condition can be read as: in vitro stimulation with specific CMV peptide epitopes to enrich CMV-specific T cells. Sequencing relied on an Illumina HiSeq 1500. TCRdb trimmed public reads at Q25 via fastp, called clones via MiXCR and kept in-frame beta chains. Every distinct CDR3 protein forms one entry, paired with its most common genes and DNA. Present in this sample are about 63,000 distinct CDR3 sequences, roughly 21% of which were seen just once. Jointly, the top ten make up over 60% of the sample. No antigen is known for these receptors. The sequencing used CD8+ T cells from cultured PBMCs, collected from culture after CMV antigen stimulation. The source is a human donor in good health (CMV status not recorded). Some clones in this sample may be carry-over from other donors' samples.

The rearrangement uses TRBV27 and TRBJ2-2; D possibly uses TRBD1 or TRBD2 (5 bases each). Deletions cut 2 bases from V and 5 bases from J, with 9 bases between. This CDR3 has 14 amino acids. Germline V CDR1 and CDR2: MNHEY, SMNVEV (reference sequence). Written as DNA, the CDR3 is TGTGCCAGCAGTTTAGCGAGGGGTACCGGGGAGCTGTTTTTT. Translated: CASSLARGTGELFF.

This clonotype was detected a few times. The genes are TRBV6-2 or TRBV6-3 and TRBJ1-1; D not resolved. The CDR3 consists of 14 residues. V was cut by 4 bases and J by 4 bases, with 13 bases left in between. CDR1 MNHEY and CDR2 SVGEGT come from the germline V gene. CDR3 amino acids: CASSSSGFGTEAFF. The CDR3 coding sequence is TGTGCCAGCAGTTCCTCAGGATTCGGCACTGAAGCTTTCTTT.

A few counts support this clonotype. This chain connects TRBV7-9 to TRBJ1-4, with D possibly being TRBD1 (5 bases). The ends were cut back, 5 bases at V and 5 bases at J, with 24 bases in the middle. The germline V gene has CDR1 SEHNR and CDR2 FQNEAQ (reference sequence). This CDR3 contains 18 residues. The CDR3 here is CASSPLYRRAGSNEKLFF. The CDR3 DNA reads as TGTGCCAGCAGCCCCCTCTATCGGCGGGCAGGGTCAAATGAAAAACTGTTTTTT.

The sample holds one count of this clonotype. The CDR3 nucleotides are TGTGCCAGCAGCTTAGAGCTTGGCGGGGTTCTGGGCGAGCAGTACTTC. Translation gives CASSLELGGVLGEQYF. The chain carries TRBV7-2 and TRBJ2-7, with D perhaps TRBD2 (6 bases). Deletions cut 1 base from V and 6 bases from J, with 19 bases between. The germline gives CDR1 SGHTA, CDR2 FQGNSA. The CDR3 is 16 amino acids.

This clonotype was seen a few times. The J gene is TRBJ1-5, the V gene TRBV12-3 or TRBV12-4, with TRBD1 as a possible D gene (6 bases). The CDR3 loop spans 15 amino acids. V dropped 4 bases and J dropped 1 base, with 11 bases sitting between them. The CDR3 loop is CASSYTGLSNQPQHF. CDR3 bases: TGTGCCAGCAGTTATACAGGGCTGAGCAATCAGCCCCAGCATTTT.

This clonotype was detected only a few times. The chain couples TRBV4-2 to TRBJ2-3; D is undetermined. The ends were cut back, 4 bases at V and 4 bases at J, with 15 bases in the middle. The germline gives CDR1 LGHNA, CDR2 YNFKEQ. This CDR3 comprises 15 residues. The CDR3 DNA reads as TGTGCCAGCAGCCCCTGGGGAAGCTCCCCAGATACGCAGTATTTT. Translation: CASSPWGSSPDTQYF.

This clonotype has a handful of counts. The V call is TRBV4-3, the J call TRBJ2-7; 7 positions match TRBD2. J gave up 2 bases and V 0 bases, and 4 bases lay outside the gene matches. Germline CDR1 and CDR2: LGHNA and YSLEER. The CDR3 is made up of 15 amino acids. CDR3 sequence (DNA): TGCGCCAGCAGCCAAGAGGTGGGACTAACCTACGAGCAGTACTTC. Translation: CASSQEVGLTYEQYF.

The chain couples TRBV20-1 to TRBJ2-3, with TRBD2 matching over 13 bases. Unmatched junction bases numbered 11, after V lost 3 bases and J lost 2 bases. The CDR3 loop spans 18 amino acids. Germline CDR1 reads DFQATT; CDR2 reads SNEGSKA (reference sequence). DNA for the CDR3: TGCAGTGCTAGCGGGACTAGCGGGGAGCCAGGCCCCACAGATACGCAGTATTTT. Translating gives CSASGTSGEPGPTDTQYF.

Only a few counts were recorded for this clonotype. This chain uses TRBV7-2 with TRBJ2-7; 7 nucleotides agree with TRBD1. Germline values: CDR1 SGHTA, CDR2 FQGNSA. Trimming cost V 5 bases and J 2 bases; bases outside gene matches: 9. CDR3 size: 15 residues. The CDR3 protein is CASSLTPGTAYEQYF. Written as DNA, the CDR3 is TGTGCCAGCAGCCTCACTCCCGGGACAGCCTACGAGCAGTACTTC.

The sample holds a few counts of this clonotype. J is TRBJ1-6 and V is TRBV7-9, with D uncertain. V was cut by 3 bases and J by 0 bases, with 9 bases left in between. Germline lookup yields CDR1 SEHNR and CDR2 FQNEAQ (reference sequence). This CDR3 spans 16 amino acids. The CDR3 nucleotides are TGTGCCAGCAGCTTGGACTCGAGCTCCTATAATTCACCCCTCCACTTT. Amino acid sequence: CASSLDSSSYNSPLHF.

This rearrangement joins TRBV4-1 to TRBJ1-2, with D possibly matching TRBD1 (6 bases). V was pared by 0 bases and J by 5 bases, with 13 bases between. The CDR3 is made up of 15 amino acids. Looked up from germline, CDR1 is MGHRA and CDR2 is YSYEKL. CDR3 coding DNA: TGCGCCAGCAGCCAAGACTCCGGACAGCTATATGGCTACACCTTC. As protein: CASSQDSGQLYGYTF.

This clonotype was observed a handful of times. The chain has TRBV27 and TRBJ2-7, with 10 bases fitting TRBD1. V lost 4 bases to trimming and J lost 5 bases; unmatched junction nucleotides: 11. Germline CDR1 is MNHEY and CDR2 is SMNVEV (reference sequence). The CDR3 has 16 amino acids. The chain's CDR3 is CASSSLAQTGGHEQYF. For the CDR3, the DNA is TGTGCCAGCAGTTCCCTAGCCCAGACAGGGGGCCACGAGCAGTACTTC.

The chain is built from TRBV7-8 and TRBJ2-1; D is unresolved. The CDR3 has 13 residues. V dropped 1 base and J dropped 8 bases, with 9 bases sitting between them. From germline, CDR1 is SGHVS and CDR2 FQNEAQ. CDR3 region: CASSLEVFYEQFF. The DNA of the CDR3 is TGTGCCAGCAGCTTAGAGGTCTTCTATGAGCAGTTCTTC.

The V and J genes are TRBV19 and TRBJ2-2; D not resolved. V gave up 3 bases and J gave up 5 bases, with 10 bases separating them. The CDR3 consists of 14 residues. CDR1 is LNHDA, CDR2 SQIVND, per germline (reference sequence). The CDR3 DNA sequence: TGTGCCAGTAGTATCTCTTTAGGAACCGGGGAGCTGTTTTTT. This encodes CASSISLGTGELFF.

The V gene is TRBV7-2, the J gene TRBJ1-5; D is unresolved. The CDR3 extends over 16 amino acids. Germline CDR1 SGHTA, CDR2 FQGNSA. With 1 base removed from V and 0 bases from J, the gap between germline ends came to 10 bases. The CDR3 reads CASSLDTLYSNQPQHF. The CDR3 bases are TGTGCCAGCAGCTTAGACACCCTATATAGCAATCAGCCCCAGCATTTT.

The V and J genes are TRBV12-3 or TRBV12-4 and TRBJ1-1, with D unclear. V gave up 0 bases and J gave up 1 base, with 9 bases separating them. CDR3 length: 15 residues. The CDR3 region has the DNA TGTGCCAGCAGTTTAGCGGCAGCTCCGAACACTGAAGCTTTCTTT. Its protein product is CASSLAAAPNTEAFF.

The chain couples TRBV28 to TRBJ1-4; 9 nucleotides align to TRBD1. This CDR3 spans 15 amino acids. The junction had 2 bases not matched to a gene; V was cut back by 5 bases and J by 1 base. Germline assignment: CDR1 MDHEN and CDR2 SYDVKM. CDR3 loop: CASSGTGLTNEKLFF. CDR3 bases: TGTGCCAGCAGTGGGACAGGGTTAACTAATGAAAAACTGTTTTTT.

The rearrangement uses TRBV19 and TRBJ2-7; 8 bases are shared with TRBD1. The CDR3 sequence is 14 residues long. V lost 3 bases and J lost 4; bases outside the gene matches: 5. Germline CDR1 reads LNHDA; CDR2 reads SQIVND (reference sequence). DNA for the CDR3: TGTGCCAGTAGTATTCAGGGGGCGCAATACGAGCAGTACTTC. Its protein is CASSIQGAQYEQYF.

This clonotype was observed at least ten times. The chain links TRBV7-8 to TRBJ1-5; TRBD1 is a possible D gene (5 bases). Germline-derived CDR1 and CDR2 are SGHVS and FQNEAQ. The CDR3 has 16 residues. Trimming pared 1 base from V and 1 base from J, leaving 11 bases between. DNA for the CDR3: TGTGCCAGCAGCTTAGGAGGGGTGGGAAGCAATCAGCCCCAGCATTTT. Amino acid sequence: CASSLGGVGSNQPQHF.

J is TRBJ1-2 and V is TRBV24-1, with D unclear. V was cut by 5 bases and J by 6 bases, with 15 bases left in between. Germline CDR1 reads KGHDR; CDR2 reads SFDVKD. This CDR3 has 14 amino acids. Here the CDR3 reads CATSGSGPGDGYTF. The CDR3, as DNA: TGTGCCACCAGTGGTTCCGGCCCCGGGGATGGCTACACCTTC.

There are a few counts of this clonotype. The chain carries TRBV7-2 and TRBJ2-1; TRBD1 agrees at 9 bases. The CDR3 runs 15 residues. In germline, CDR1 is SGHTA, CDR2 FQGNSA. The V gene end was trimmed by 0 bases and the J gene end by 9 bases; junction bases not matched to a gene: 6. The CDR3 region is CASSLAQGALLEQFF. The CDR3 region has the DNA TGTGCCAGCAGCTTAGCACAGGGGGCGCTTCTTGAGCAGTTCTTC.

This clonotype turned up a few times. The chain recombines TRBV6-1 with TRBJ1-1; no clear D. The CDR3 is made up of 14 amino acids. The ends were cut back, 2 bases at V and 5 bases at J, with 12 bases in the middle. The germline V gene has CDR1 MNHNS and CDR2 SASEGT. The CDR3 loop is CASSEMEGFTEAFF. The CDR3 DNA reads TGTGCCAGCAGTGAAATGGAAGGGTTTACTGAAGCTTTCTTT.

The CDR3: CASSQALAAENTEAFF. The CDR3 nucleotides are TGCGCCAGCAGCCAAGCGTTGGCAGCAGAGAACACTGAAGCTTTCTTT. The V gene is TRBV4-1, the J gene TRBJ1-1; D gene unclear. V was clipped by 1 base and J by 1 base, with 13 bases between them. This CDR3 is built from 16 residues. Germline V CDR1 and CDR2: MGHRA, YSYEKL.

The chain couples TRBV4-1 to TRBJ1-5; 8 bases align to TRBD1. The trim removed 4 bases at V and 5 bases at J, leaving 7 bases unmatched. Germline V gene sequence: CDR1 MGHRA, CDR2 YSYEKL. The CDR3 is made up of 15 amino acids. The CDR3 here is CASSPRDRRDQPQHF. The CDR3 region has the DNA TGCGCCAGCAGCCCAAGGGACAGGAGAGATCAGCCCCAGCATTTT.

This clonotype has ten or more counts. CDR3 protein: CASSSSDLAGTYEQYF. CDR3 DNA: TGTGCCAGCAGCTCCTCAGATCTAGCGGGGACGTACGAGCAGTACTTC. The chain employs TRBV7-9 and TRBJ2-7, with 9 bases lining up with TRBD2. This CDR3 is built from 16 residues. V dropped 4 bases and J dropped 4; count of bases not matched to a gene: 11. CDR1 and CDR2 from the germline V gene are SEHNR and FQNEAQ (reference sequence).

J is TRBJ1-1 and V is TRBV7-8; D may be TRBD1 (5 bases). Germline lookup yields CDR1 SGHVS and CDR2 FQNEAQ. The CDR3 covers 16 residues. V was trimmed by 1 base and J by 5 bases, leaving 17 bases between them. The chain's CDR3 is CASSLGGIGAMTEAFF. CDR3 nucleotide sequence: TGTGCCAGCAGCTTAGGCGGCATTGGGGCGATGACTGAAGCTTTCTTT.

The chain couples TRBV7-2 to TRBJ1-4; D not certain. From germline, CDR1 is SGHTA and CDR2 FQGNSA. Trimming pared 6 bases from V and 1 base from J, leaving 12 bases between. The CDR3 spans 15 residues. CDR3 bases: TGTGCCAGCAGGCAAGCAGACGTAACTAATGAAAAACTGTTTTTT. Protein sequence: CASRQADVTNEKLFF.

There are a few counts of this clonotype. This chain links TRBV20-1 with TRBJ1-1; TRBD1 might be the D (5 bases). The CDR3 is 10 residues long. Germline CDR1 reads DFQATT; CDR2 reads SNEGSKA (reference sequence). The germline V and J ends were trimmed by 6 bases and 9 bases, with 11 bases remaining between them. The CDR3 is CSAYQGQAFF. For the CDR3, the DNA is TGCAGTGCCTATCAGGGACAAGCTTTCTTT.

This clonotype was detected only a few times. The chain joins TRBV6-6 to TRBJ2-1, with 8 bases that match TRBD1. The CDR3 loop spans 14 amino acids. CDR1 is MNHNY and CDR2 is SVGAGI in the germline V gene (reference sequence). V was pared by 2 bases and J by 6 bases, with 3 bases of the junction left unmatched. The CDR3 protein is CASSYGQGSNEQFF. The CDR3 DNA follows: TGTGCCAGCAGTTACGGACAGGGATCCAATGAGCAGTTCTTC.

This chain joins TRBV6-5 and TRBJ1-2; D unresolved. The CDR3 extends over 13 amino acids. Germline V lookup: CDR1 MNHEY, CDR2 SVGAGI. Trimming took off 5 bases at V and 4 bases at J, with 11 bases between the two ends. CDR3 DNA sequence: TGTGCCAGCAGTCCTGGCGCAATCTATGGCTACACCTTC. As protein: CASSPGAIYGYTF.

V and J are TRBV2 and TRBJ1-5; the match to TRBD1 covers 11 bases. V was pared by 4 bases and J by 6 bases, with 5 bases of the junction left unmatched. Germline V gene sequence: CDR1 SNHLY, CDR2 FYNNEI. There are 15 residues in the CDR3. The CDR3 nucleotides are TGTGCCAGCAGTGTGGACAGGGGGCATAGTCAGCCCCAGCATTTT. This sequence encodes CASSVDRGHSQPQHF.